The following is a T cell receptor (beta chain) sequence with its context. The antigen is not known. The entry originates in a study of CD8+ T cells in alopecia areata. On the study more broadly: Twice daily, treated patients received 5 to 10 mg of oral tofacitinib. Patients remained on tofacitinib for 6 to 18 months and then went 6 months without it.

As part of sample collection, lesional scalp punch biopsies and peripheral blood were taken from alopecia areata patients. CDR1 is SNHLY, CDR2 FYNNEI, per germline. The CDR3 consists of 12 residues. Trimming pared 11 bases from V and 1 base from J, leaving 10 bases between. cDNA reverse transcribed from extracted RNA served as the sequencing template. TCRdb's table, derived via immunoSEQ multiplex PCR, lists solely in-frame clones and lacks some. The repertoire holds roughly 150,000 clones, under 60% seen once, with roughly 21% in the top ten. Study-level findings and limits: The study found higher clonality in lesional than normal scalp, especially in alopecia totalis/universalis.

The sequenced sample was CD8+ T cells sorted from blood, obtained at week 0. This sequence originates from a human donor with alopecia areata. V gene TRBV2 combines with J gene TRBJ2-3; D not resolved. As DNA, the CDR3 is TGTGCCCCTAACGAGGGCACAGATACGCAGTATTTT. It codes for CAPNEGTDTQYF.